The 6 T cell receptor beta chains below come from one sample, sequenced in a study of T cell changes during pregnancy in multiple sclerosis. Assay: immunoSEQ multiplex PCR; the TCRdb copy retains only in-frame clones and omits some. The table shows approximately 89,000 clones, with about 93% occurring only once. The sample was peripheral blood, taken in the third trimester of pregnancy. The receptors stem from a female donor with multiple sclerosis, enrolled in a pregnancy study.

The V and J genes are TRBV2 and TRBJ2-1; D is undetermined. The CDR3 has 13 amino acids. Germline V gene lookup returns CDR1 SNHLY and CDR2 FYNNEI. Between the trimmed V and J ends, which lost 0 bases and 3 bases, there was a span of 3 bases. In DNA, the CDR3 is TGTGCCAGCAGTGAAGCGAGCTACAATGAGCAGTTCTTC. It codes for CASSEASYNEQFF.

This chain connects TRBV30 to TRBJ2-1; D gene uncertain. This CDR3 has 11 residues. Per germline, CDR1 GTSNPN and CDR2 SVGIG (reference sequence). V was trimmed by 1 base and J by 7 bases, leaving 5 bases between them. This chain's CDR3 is CAWSGGNEQFF. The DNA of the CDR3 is TGTGCCTGGAGTGGAGGAAATGAGCAGTTCTTC.

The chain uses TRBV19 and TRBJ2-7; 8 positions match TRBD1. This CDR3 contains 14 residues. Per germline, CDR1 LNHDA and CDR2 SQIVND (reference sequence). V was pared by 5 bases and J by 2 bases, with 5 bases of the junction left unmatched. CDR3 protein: CASSPAGQAYEQYF. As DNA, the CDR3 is TGTGCCAGTAGTCCGGCGGGACAGGCCTACGAGCAGTACTTC.

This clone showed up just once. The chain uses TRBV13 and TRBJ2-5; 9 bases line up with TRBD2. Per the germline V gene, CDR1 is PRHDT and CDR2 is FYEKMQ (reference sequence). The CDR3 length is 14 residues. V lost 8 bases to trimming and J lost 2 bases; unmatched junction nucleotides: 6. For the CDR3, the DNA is TGTGCCAGCCACCCGGCGGGAGGGCAAGAGACCCAGTACTTC. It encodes CASHPAGGQETQYF.

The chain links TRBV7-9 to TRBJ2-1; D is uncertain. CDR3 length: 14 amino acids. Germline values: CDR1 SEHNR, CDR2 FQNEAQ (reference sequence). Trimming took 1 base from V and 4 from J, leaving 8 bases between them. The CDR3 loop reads CASSLGSGYNEQFF. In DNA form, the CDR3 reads TGTGCCAGCAGCTTAGGGTCCGGTTACAATGAGCAGTTCTTC.

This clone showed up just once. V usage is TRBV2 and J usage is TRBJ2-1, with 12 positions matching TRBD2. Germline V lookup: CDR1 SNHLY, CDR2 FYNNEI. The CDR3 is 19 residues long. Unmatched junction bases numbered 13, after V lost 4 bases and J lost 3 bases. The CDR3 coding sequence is TGTGCCAGCAGTGGTAACCGGGCTAGCGGGAGGGCTAGCTACAATGAGCAGTTCTTC. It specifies CASSGNRASGRASYNEQFF.